The source of this T cell receptor (beta chain) is a study of naive and memory T cell subsets (dated by TCRdb to the late 2010s). The study in broad terms: The study applied an open-source, UMI-based TCR alpha and beta sequencing pipeline to sorted naive and memory peripheral blood T cell subsets. The functional CMV T cell responses agreed completely with IgG serology results. RNA was DNase-treated and reverse transcribed with TCR constant-region primers, mostly using SuperScript III. On the study overall, not on this receptor specifically: RNA-based TCR counts may be influenced by expression changes linked to T cell activation and differentiation. TCR abundance followed a power law with an exponent that was different for naive and memory subsets but consistent across the three individuals. A clonotype was defined as a single alpha or beta chain sequence rather than as a paired alpha/beta receptor. A few larger clonotypes were present in naive repertoires, particularly the CD8 repertoires, and these clonotypes were possibly memory cells re-expressing CD45RA. Following error correction, more than 95% of naive TCR sequences occurred only once, which made naive abundance distributions much steeper than those of memory subsets. In both CD4 and CD8 cells, the Gini index increased while Shannon and inverse Simpson diversity decreased from naive through CM, EM and EMRA. The repertoire findings for the naive and memory subsets could not be validated, as no ground truth was available.

From the second PCR step on, the TCR alpha and beta chain libraries were amplified in separate reactions. To determine each donor's CMV status, fresh PBMCs were stimulated overnight with CMV viral lysate, and IFNgamma production from CD4+ T cells was then assessed. CD4 T cells were positively selected using Miltenyi beads, after which CD8 T cells were positively selected from the CD4-negative fraction. Cells stained for CD3, CD4, CD8, CD45RA, CD27 and a live/dead dye were sorted on a BD Aria II into four subsets by CD45RA and CD27. Blood was obtained from three healthy volunteers, and the blood from each volunteer was fractionated into CD4 and CD8 T cells and subsequently into four differentiation subsets. Roughly 120 ml of peripheral blood was collected from each donor, and PBMC were isolated by Ficoll-Paque PLUS density-gradient centrifugation. Sorted cells were lysed in RLT buffer, after which RNA was extracted using a Qiagen RNeasy kit and stored at -80 degrees C.

Receptor libraries were prepared by UMI-ligation and nested PCR. The beta constant-region primer was an equimolar mix of two oligonucleotides covering both TRBC1 and TRBC2. The ligated cDNA went through four rounds of PCR with nested alpha and beta constant-region primers together with the SP2 primer. T4 RNA ligase 1 ligated a single-stranded oligonucleotide carrying the SP2 primer and a 12-nucleotide UMI to the cDNA 3' end. Incubation of the ligation reaction lasted about 19-24 hours at 16 degrees C. PCR2 was typically run as a SYBR Green qPCR and stopped at a predetermined threshold to prevent over-amplification. Apart from the first purification, every purification step used Agencourt AMPure XP magnetic beads. Libraries were quantified by Qubit and checked on a TapeStation, where a main peak was expected near 650 bp. Pooled libraries were sequenced on an Illumina MiSeq using v2 2x251 paired-end kits, and typically about 1-2.3 million reads were obtained per sample. Each sample's library went into the pool at approximately 4 nM, and roughly 5-7.5% PhiX was added to help with cluster recognition. Turning to the authors' computational methods: Using tag matching that tolerated one base-pair mismatch, Decombinator assigned V and J genes to FASTQ reads that had been processed by Demultiplexor. Collapsinator relied on UMIs to fix sequencing errors as well as frequency errors caused by PCR heterogeneity. CDR3Translator translated TCRs and extracted CDR3s from the conserved cysteine to the FGXG phenylalanine, flagging non-productive sequences. Gini, Shannon entropy and inverse Simpson indices were calculated on repertoires subsampled to equal numbers of UMI-defined TCRs. Within the linear range, a power law was fitted by maximum likelihood to the distributions of clonotype abundance. When run on a single naive CD8 sample, MIGEC and the pipeline yielded similar UMI counts, similar unique TCR numbers and similar clonal distributions. In one analysis, naive TCRs that were also found in any memory subset of the same donor were excluded from the naive repertoire. A set of several thousand CMV-associated CDR3 sequences, compiled from VDJdb and a published dataset, was used to search the repertoires. TCRdb applied fastp at Q25 and MiXCR to the public reads, then kept only in-frame beta chains. CDR3 protein duplicates are merged, each entry listing the most common genes and DNA. The V and J calls shown here were made by TCRdb, not taken from the authors' results. The sample table shows some 80,000 distinct CDR3 sequences, and about 10% are seen once. 1.2% of the sample comes from the top ten.

A note on this clonotype: Its antigen remains unidentified. The sample holds no much larger clone one base away, and base qualities are not on file.

The sequence was obtained from a human donor in good health. Source material: naive CD8+ T cells from blood. The label giving this sample's cell subset or site can be read as: naive T cells, CD45RA high CD27+.

CDR3 protein: CASSLVDREDQPQHF. The DNA reads as follows: TGTGCCAGCAGCTTAGTGGACAGGGAGGATCAGCCCCAGCATTTT. The rearrangement combines TRBV7-2 with TRBJ1-5; 8 middle bases align to TRBD1. CDR1 and CDR2 were assigned from the germline V gene as SGHTA and FQGNSA. The junction shows trimming of 1 base on V and 5 bases on J, and the gene matches do not reach 4 bases of it. CDR3 length: 15 amino acids, cysteine to phenylalanine. The read is trimmed to its CDR3 DNA, 45 bases read in frame from base 1.